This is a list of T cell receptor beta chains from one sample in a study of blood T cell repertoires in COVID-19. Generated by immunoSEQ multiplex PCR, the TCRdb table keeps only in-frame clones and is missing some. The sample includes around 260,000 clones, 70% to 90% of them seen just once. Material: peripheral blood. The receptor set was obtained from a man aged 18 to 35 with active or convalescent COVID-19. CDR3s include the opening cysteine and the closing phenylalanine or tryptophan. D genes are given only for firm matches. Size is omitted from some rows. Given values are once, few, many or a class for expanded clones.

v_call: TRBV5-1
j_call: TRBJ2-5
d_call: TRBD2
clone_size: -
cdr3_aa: CASKKTSDPQYF
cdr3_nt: TGCGCCAGCAAAAAGACTAGCGACCCCCAGTACTTC

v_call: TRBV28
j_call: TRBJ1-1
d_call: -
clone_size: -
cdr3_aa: CASSSRDTEAFF
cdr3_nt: TGTGCCAGCAGTTCCCGGGACACTGAAGCTTTCTTT

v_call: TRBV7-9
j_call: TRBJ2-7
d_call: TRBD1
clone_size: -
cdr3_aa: CASSSRVGDRAHEQYF
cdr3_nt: TGTGCCAGCAGCTCTAGAGTAGGGGACAGGGCTCACGAGCAGTACTTC

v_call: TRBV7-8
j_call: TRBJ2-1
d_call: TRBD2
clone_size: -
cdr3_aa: CASSLVVAGYNEQFF
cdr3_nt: TGTGCCAGCAGCTTAGTCGTAGCGGGATACAATGAGCAGTTCTTC

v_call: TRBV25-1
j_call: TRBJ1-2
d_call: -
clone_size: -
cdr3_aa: CASSQGHYGYTF
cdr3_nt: TGTGCCAGCAGTCAGGGGCACTATGGCTACACCTTC

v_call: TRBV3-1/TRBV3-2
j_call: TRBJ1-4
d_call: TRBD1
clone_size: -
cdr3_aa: CASSQVTDRDEKLFF
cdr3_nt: TGTGCCAGCAGCCAAGTTACAGACAGGGATGAAAAACTGTTTTTT

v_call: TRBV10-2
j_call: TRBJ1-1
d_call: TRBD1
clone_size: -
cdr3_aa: CASRPGQGFTEAFF
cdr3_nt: TGCGCCAGCAGACCGGGACAGGGCTTCACTGAAGCTTTCTTT

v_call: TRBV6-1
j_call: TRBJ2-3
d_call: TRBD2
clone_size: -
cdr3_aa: CASSEYSGGADTQYF
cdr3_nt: TGTGCCAGCAGTGAATATAGCGGGGGGGCAGATACGCAGTATTTT

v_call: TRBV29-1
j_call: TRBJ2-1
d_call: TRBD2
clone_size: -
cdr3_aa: CSVEDGGEKQFF
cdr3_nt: TGCAGCGTTGAAGACGGGGGGGAGAAGCAGTTCTTC

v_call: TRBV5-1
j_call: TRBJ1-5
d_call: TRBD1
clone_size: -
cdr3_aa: CASSLGTGGPNQPQHF
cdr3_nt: TGCGCCAGCAGCTTGGGGACAGGGGGGCCCAATCAGCCCCAGCATTTT

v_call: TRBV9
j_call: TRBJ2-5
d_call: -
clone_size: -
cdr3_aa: CASSVGTLAHQETQYF
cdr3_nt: TGTGCCAGCAGCGTAGGGACCCTAGCGCACCAAGAGACCCAGTACTTC

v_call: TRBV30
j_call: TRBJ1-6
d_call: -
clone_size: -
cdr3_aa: CAWSLNGGGSSYNSPLHF
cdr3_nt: TGTGCCTGGAGCCTTAATGGGGGAGGTAGCTCCTATAATTCACCCCTCCACTTT

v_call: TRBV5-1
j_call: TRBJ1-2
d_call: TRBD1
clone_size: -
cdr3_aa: CASSLEAGGHGYTF
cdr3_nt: TGCGCCAGCAGCTTGGAAGCAGGGGGCCATGGCTACACCTTC

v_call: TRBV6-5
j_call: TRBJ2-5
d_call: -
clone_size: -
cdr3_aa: CASSSTYQETQYF
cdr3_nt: TGTGCCAGCAGCTCTACGTACCAAGAGACCCAGTACTTC

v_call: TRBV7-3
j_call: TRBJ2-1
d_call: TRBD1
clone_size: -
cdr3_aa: CASSFGQGDWNEQFF
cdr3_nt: TGTGCCAGCAGCTTCGGACAGGGGGATTGGAATGAGCAGTTCTTC

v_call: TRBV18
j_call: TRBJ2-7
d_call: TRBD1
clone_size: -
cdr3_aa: CASSPPDRAESGYEQYF
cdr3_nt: TGTGCCAGCTCACCACCGGACAGGGCGGAAAGTGGCTACGAGCAGTACTTC

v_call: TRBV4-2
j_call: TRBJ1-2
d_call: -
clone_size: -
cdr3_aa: CASSQGEGDGYTF
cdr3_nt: TGTGCCAGCAGCCAGGGCGAGGGTGATGGCTACACCTTC

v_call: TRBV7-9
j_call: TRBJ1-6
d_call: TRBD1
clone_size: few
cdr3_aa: CASSLGPTGEYNSPLHF
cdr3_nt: TGTGCCAGCAGCTTAGGGCCGACAGGGGAATATAATTCACCCCTCCACTTT

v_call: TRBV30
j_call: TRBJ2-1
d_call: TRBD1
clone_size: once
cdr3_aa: CAWSTGTGVNEQFF
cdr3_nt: TGTGCCTGGAGTACCGGGACAGGGGTCAATGAGCAGTTCTTC

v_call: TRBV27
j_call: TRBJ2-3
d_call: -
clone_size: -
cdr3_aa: CASSLHRGTDTQYF
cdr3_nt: TGTGCCAGCAGTTTACATCGGGGCACAGATACGCAGTATTTT